Listed below are T cell receptor beta chains from one sample, sequenced in a study of glioma-infiltrating T cells after dendritic cell vaccination. This table comes from immunoSEQ multiplex PCR, and its TCRdb copy is limited to in-frame clones, with some not included. The data contain tens of thousands of clones, around 85% of them seen just once; the ten biggest clones take up over 2.5%. The sequencing used blood, collected before dendritic cell vaccination. Receptors originate from a human donor with glioblastoma. Each CDR3 is given with its conserved first and last residue. D genes are given only for firm matches. The listing skips clone size in some rows; elsewhere it reads once, few, many or a size class.

D,size,J,V,DNA,CDR3
TRBD2,once,TRBJ2-7,TRBV6-6,TGTGCCAGCAGCCGGACTAGCGGTAGCTCGGAGCAGTACTTC,CASSRTSGSSEQYF
NA,NA,TRBJ1-1,TRBV6-5,TGTGCCAGCAGTTACTTCCCGGGAAAAGGGACTGAAGCTTTCTTT,CASSYFPGKGTEAFF
NA,few,TRBJ1-5,TRBV7-2,TGTGCCAGCAGCTTCAGTTCCTCTTACAGGAATCAGCCCCAGCATTTT,CASSFSSSYRNQPQHF
NA,NA,TRBJ2-7,TRBV5-1,TGCGCCAGCAGCTTGGGTAGCGACGAGCAGTACTTC,CASSLGSDEQYF
NA,NA,TRBJ1-6,TRBV5-4,TGTGCCAGCAGCTTGTGGGCAAGCAATTCACCCCTCCACTTT,CASSLWASNSPLHF
NA,NA,TRBJ2-2,TRBV9,TGTGCCAGCAGCGCCTTGCGGGAAAGCGGGGAGCTGTTTTTT,CASSALRESGELFF
NA,NA,TRBJ1-5,TRBV6-5,TGTGCCACCATACAGGGCCAGCCCCAGCATTTT,CATIQGQPQHF
TRBD2,NA,TRBJ2-7,TRBV7-3,TGTGCCAGCAGCCGGGGGGGTAGCAGCTACGAGCAGTACTTC,CASSRGGSSYEQYF
TRBD1,NA,TRBJ1-2,TRBV11-3,TGTGCCAGCCGAGCAGGACAGGGGTATGGCTACACCTTC,CASRAGQGYGYTF
TRBD2,NA,TRBJ2-1,TRBV5-1,TGCGCCAGCAGCATACTAGCGGGAGGGCGGAATGAGCAGTTCTTC,CASSILAGGRNEQFF
NA,NA,TRBJ2-2,TRBV7-2,TGTGCCAGCAGCCGAGGGAGTTGGGGCACCGGGGAGCTGTTTTTT,CASSRGSWGTGELFF
TRBD1,NA,TRBJ1-2,TRBV5-4,TGTGCCAGCAGCTTGAGGTCGCGACAGGGGGAAGGCTACACCTTC,CASSLRSRQGEGYTF
NA,NA,TRBJ1-5,TRBV4-1,TGCGCCAGCAGCCAAGCCCATAGCAATCAGCCCCAGCATTTT,CASSQAHSNQPQHF
TRBD1,NA,TRBJ1-1,TRBV27,TGTGCCAGCAGTCCGACAGGGCCTAACACTGAAGCTTTCTTT,CASSPTGPNTEAFF
NA,NA,TRBJ2-7,TRBV11-2,TGTGCCAGCGGCTTGCAGGGGGGCTACGAGCAGTACTTC,CASGLQGGYEQYF
TRBD1,NA,TRBJ1-1,TRBV5-4,TGTGCCAGCAGCCCCGGGACAGGTTCTGACACTGAAGCTTTCTTT,CASSPGTGSDTEAFF
NA,NA,TRBJ2-4,TRBV4-1,TGCGCCAGCAGCCAAGAAGGCGTGCGAGGAAACATTCAGTACTTC,CASSQEGVRGNIQYF
NA,NA,TRBJ1-1,TRBV9,TGTGCCAGCAGCGTAGGGCAGAAGAACACTGAAGCTTTCTTT,CASSVGQKNTEAFF
NA,NA,TRBJ2-5,TRBV5-1,TGCGCCAGCAGCTTCTTACAAGAGACCCAGTACTTC,CASSFLQETQYF
TRBD2,NA,TRBJ2-7,TRBV7-6,TGTGCCAGCAGCTTAGCGGGGGGGTCCTACGAGCAGTACTTC,CASSLAGGSYEQYF
TRBD2,once,TRBJ2-2,TRBV19,TGTGCCGAAGGGAGGGATCCCTGCCAGAGGGCGGCGAACACCGGGGAGCTGTTTTTT,CAEGRDPCQRAANTGELFF
NA,NA,TRBJ2-7,TRBV21-1,TGTGCCAGCAGTTTTGAGGGGTACTTC,CASSFEGYF
TRBD1,NA,TRBJ2-1,TRBV5-1,TGCGCCAGCAGCTTGGCCTTACAGGGGCCCTTCTACAATGAGCAGTTCTTC,CASSLALQGPFYNEQFF
NA,NA,TRBJ1-1,TRBV11-3,TGTGCCAGCAGCCCTGGGCAGGTTGCTTTCTTT,CASSPGQVAFF
NA,NA,TRBJ2-2,TRBV25-1,TGTGCCAGCAGTGACTCTCGAGCCGGGGAGCTGTTTTTT,CASSDSRAGELFF
NA,NA,TRBJ2-1,TRBV5-6,TGTGCCAGCAGCTTAACTAGCTGGCGGGGTGAGCAGTTCTTC,CASSLTSWRGEQFF
NA,NA,TRBJ1-2,TRBV25-1,TGTGCCAGCCAGAATACAGGGAACTATGGCTACACCTTC,CASQNTGNYGYTF
TRBD1,NA,TRBJ2-6,TRBV7-8,TGTGCCAGCAGCCCCTACAGGGGGCTCGGTGGGGCCAACGTCCTGACTTTC,CASSPYRGLGGANVLTF
TRBD1,NA,TRBJ2-7,TRBV7-9,TGTGCCAGCAGCGTTCCCGGGACAGCACCCTACGAGCAGTACTTC,CASSVPGTAPYEQYF
NA,few,TRBJ1-2,TRBV5-4,TGTGCCAGCAGCAGCTTGGGCGAGAAGCATGGCTACACCTTC,CASSSLGEKHGYTF
TRBD1,NA,TRBJ1-6,TRBV27,TGTGCCAGCAGTTTACTCGGGACAGGGGGCTCACCCCTCCACTTT,CASSLLGTGGSPLHF
NA,NA,TRBJ2-7,TRBV5-6,TGTGCCAGCAGCTCCACTTTTACCTACGAGCAGTACTTC,CASSSTFTYEQYF
TRBD2,NA,TRBJ2-3,TRBV11-3,TGTGCCAGCAGCTTAGTAGTAGCGGGAGGCTCAGATACGCAGTATTTT,CASSLVVAGGSDTQYF
NA,NA,TRBJ2-7,TRBV11-2,TGTGCCAGCAGCTTAGATAAAAGTGGGGGGTCCTACGAGCAGTACTTC,CASSLDKSGGSYEQYF
TRBD1,NA,TRBJ1-1,TRBV6-1,TGTGCCAGCAGTGTGGAGACAGGGGTGAACACTGAAGCTTTCTTT,CASSVETGVNTEAFF
TRBD1,NA,TRBJ2-1,TRBV4-2,TGTGCCAGCAGCCATGTTGACAGGGAGAATGAGCAGTTCTTC,CASSHVDRENEQFF
NA,once,TRBJ2-7,TRBV10-1,TGCGCCAGCAGTGAAGTGGGGGCGTCCTACGAGCAGTACTTC,CASSEVGASYEQYF
NA,NA,TRBJ1-1,TRBV29-1,TGCAGCGGGTACAGGGCGGTGAACACTGAAGCTTTCTTT,CSGYRAVNTEAFF
TRBD2,NA,TRBJ2-3,TRBV10-2,TGCGCCAGCAGGGCCCCACTTGGGTCTAGCGGTAGTAGCACAGATACGCAGTATTTT,CASRAPLGSSGSSTDTQYF
NA,NA,TRBJ2-3,TRBV9,TGTGCCAGCAGCCGAGAACTAGTGGGTACGCAGTATTTT,CASSRELVGTQYF
TRBD1,NA,TRBJ1-1,TRBV19,TGTGCCACGTCGAGGGACAGCTTGATTGGCACTGAAGCTTTCTTT,CATSRDSLIGTEAFF
NA,NA,TRBJ2-3,TRBV7-6,TGTGCCAGCAGCTTACCGGAGGGTCCGGATACGCAGTATTTT,CASSLPEGPDTQYF
TRBD1,NA,TRBJ1-2,TRBV7-9,TGTGCCAGCAGCTTGGATAGACAGGGAGCCTATGGCTACACCTTC,CASSLDRQGAYGYTF
TRBD2,NA,TRBJ2-1,TRBV4-3,TGCGCCAGCAGCCAAACCCGGGACTACCGCTACAATGAGCAGTTCTTC,CASSQTRDYRYNEQFF
NA,NA,TRBJ1-2,TRBV25-1,TGTGCCAGCAGTGAATCCAGGACAGCGTCCGGCTACACCTTC,CASSESRTASGYTF
TRBD1,NA,TRBJ1-3,TRBV6-5,TGTGCCAGCAGTCCGGACAGGATTAGTGGAAACACCATATATTTT,CASSPDRISGNTIYF
NA,once,TRBJ2-3,TRBV7-6,TGTGCCAGCAGCACTGTCGGAGGCACAGATACGCAGTATTTT,CASSTVGGTDTQYF
NA,NA,TRBJ2-2,TRBV9,TGTGCCAGCAGCCCTAGAATCGTTCTGGACACCGGGGAGCTGTTTTTT,CASSPRIVLDTGELFF
TRBD2,NA,TRBJ2-3,TRBV2,TGTGCCAGCGGGGGACTAGCGGGAGTATCAGATACGCAGTATTTT,CASGGLAGVSDTQYF
TRBD1,NA,TRBJ1-2,TRBV6-5,TGTGCCAGCAGAGGGGACAGGAACTATGGCTACACCTTC,CASRGDRNYGYTF
NA,many,TRBJ2-7,TRBV29-1,TGCAGCGTTGCGCCGTGGGAGAAGTCGGGCGAGCAGTACTTC,CSVAPWEKSGEQYF
TRBD2,NA,TRBJ2-1,TRBV7-9,TGTGCCAGCAGCTTACTAGCGGGGGGTCATCTAAATGAGCAGTTCTTC,CASSLLAGGHLNEQFF
NA,NA,TRBJ1-1,TRBV18,TGTGCCAGCTCAGCCAGGCTCGACACTGAAGCTTTCTTT,CASSARLDTEAFF